This T cell receptor beta chain was captured by sequencing in a study of patients and donors after allogeneic stem cell transplantation. Trimming at V came to 3 bases and at J to 4 bases, leaving 8 bases not matched to a gene. This CDR3 region has 16 residues. CDR1 KGHSH and CDR2 LQKENI come from the germline V gene. MiXCR was run by TCRdb on the RT-PCR reads, yielding one entry per CDR3 protein. The sample shows about 160,000 distinct CDR3 sequences, roughly two fifths of them seen only once. This clonotype was observed a handful of times. The TCR was taken from a human donor who was either an allogeneic HSCT recipient or a stem cell or donor lymphocyte infusion donor (not recorded which). It is not recorded whose cells these are; they may come from a transplant donor. V is TRBV18 and J is TRBJ1-4; 7 bases line up with TRBD1. Sequenced material: blood, either unsorted or a sorted T cell fraction (not recorded which). CDR3 sequence: CASSPGTVGLNEKLFF. For the CDR3, the DNA is TGTGCCAGCTCACCGGGGACAGTGGGTCTTAATGAAAAACTGTTTTTT.